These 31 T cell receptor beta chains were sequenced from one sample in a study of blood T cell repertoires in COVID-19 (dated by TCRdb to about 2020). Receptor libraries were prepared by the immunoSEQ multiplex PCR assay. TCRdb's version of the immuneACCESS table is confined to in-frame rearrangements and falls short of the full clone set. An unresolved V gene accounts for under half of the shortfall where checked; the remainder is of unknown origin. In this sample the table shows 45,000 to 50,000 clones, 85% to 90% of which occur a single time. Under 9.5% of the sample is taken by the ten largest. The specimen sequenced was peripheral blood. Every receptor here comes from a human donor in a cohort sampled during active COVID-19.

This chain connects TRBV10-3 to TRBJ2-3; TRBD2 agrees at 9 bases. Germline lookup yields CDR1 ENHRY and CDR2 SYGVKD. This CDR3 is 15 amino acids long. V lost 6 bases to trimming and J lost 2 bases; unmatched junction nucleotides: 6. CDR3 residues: CAIRPRGGDTDTQYF. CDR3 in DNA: TGTGCCATCAGGCCGCGCGGGGGGGACACAGATACGCAGTATTTT.

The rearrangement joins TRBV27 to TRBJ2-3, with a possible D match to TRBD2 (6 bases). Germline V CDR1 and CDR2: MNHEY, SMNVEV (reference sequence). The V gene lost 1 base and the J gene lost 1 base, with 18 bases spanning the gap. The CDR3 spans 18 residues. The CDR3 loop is CASSLFGEAREGTDTQYF. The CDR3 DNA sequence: TGTGCCAGCAGTTTATTCGGGGAGGCCCGCGAAGGCACAGATACGCAGTATTTT.

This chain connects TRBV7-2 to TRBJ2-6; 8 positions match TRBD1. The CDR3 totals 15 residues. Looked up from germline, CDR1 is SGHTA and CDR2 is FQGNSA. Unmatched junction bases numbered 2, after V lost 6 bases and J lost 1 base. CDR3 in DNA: TGTGCCAGCAGAACAGGGGGATCTGGGGCCAACGTCCTGACTTTC. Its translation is CASRTGGSGANVLTF. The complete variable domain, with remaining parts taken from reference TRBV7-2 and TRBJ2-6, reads GAGVSQSPSNKVTEKGKDVELRCDPISGHTALYWYRQSLGQGLEFLIYFQGNSAPDKSGLPSDRFSAERTGGSVSTLTIQRTQQEDSAVYLCASRTGGSGANVLTFGAGSRLTVL.

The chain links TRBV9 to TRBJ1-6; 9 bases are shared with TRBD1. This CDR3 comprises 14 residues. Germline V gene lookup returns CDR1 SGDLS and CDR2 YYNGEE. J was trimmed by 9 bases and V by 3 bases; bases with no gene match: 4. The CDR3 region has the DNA TGTGCCAGCAGCGCGGGACAGGGTCTTTCACCCCTCCACTTT. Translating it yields CASSAGQGLSPLHF.

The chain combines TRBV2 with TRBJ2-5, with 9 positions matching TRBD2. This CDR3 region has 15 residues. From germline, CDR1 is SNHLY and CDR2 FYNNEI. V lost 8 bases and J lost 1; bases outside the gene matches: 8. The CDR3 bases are TGTGCCAGCGGACAAGCGGGGGGCCTCCAAGAGACCCAGTACTTC. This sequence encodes CASGQAGGLQETQYF.

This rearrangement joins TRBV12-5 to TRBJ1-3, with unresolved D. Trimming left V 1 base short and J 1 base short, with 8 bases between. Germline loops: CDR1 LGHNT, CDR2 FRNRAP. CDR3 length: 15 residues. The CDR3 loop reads CASGLDRGSGNTIYF. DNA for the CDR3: TGTGCTAGTGGTTTGGATCGGGGTTCTGGAAACACCATATATTTT.

DNA of the CDR3: TGTGCCAGCAGCGTGACCGACAGATATTCACCCCTCCACTTT. This translates into CASSVTDRYSPLHF. The V gene is TRBV7-8, the J gene TRBJ1-6; TRBD1 is a possible D gene (5 bases). The CDR3 spans 14 residues. Trimming left V 5 bases short and J 8 bases short, with 13 bases between. Germline V gene data show CDR1 as SGHVS and CDR2 as FQNEAQ.

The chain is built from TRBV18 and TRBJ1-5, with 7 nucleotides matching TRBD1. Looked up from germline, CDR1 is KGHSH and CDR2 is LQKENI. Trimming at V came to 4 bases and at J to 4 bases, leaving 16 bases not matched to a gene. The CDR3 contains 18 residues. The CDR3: CASSQLGDRVRENQPQHF. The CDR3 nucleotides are TGTGCCAGCTCACAGCTCGGCGACAGGGTTCGAGAAAATCAGCCCCAGCATTTT.

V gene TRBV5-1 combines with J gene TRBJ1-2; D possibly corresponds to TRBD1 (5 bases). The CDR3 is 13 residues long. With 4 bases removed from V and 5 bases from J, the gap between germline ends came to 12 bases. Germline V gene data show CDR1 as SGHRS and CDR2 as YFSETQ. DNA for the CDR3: TGCGCCAGCAGCACGGGACTCCTTTATGGCTACACCTTC. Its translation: CASSTGLLYGYTF.

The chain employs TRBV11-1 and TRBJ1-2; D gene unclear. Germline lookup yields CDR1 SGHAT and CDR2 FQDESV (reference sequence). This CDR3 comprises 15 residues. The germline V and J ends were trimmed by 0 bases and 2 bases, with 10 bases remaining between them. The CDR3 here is CASSLARSGNYGYTF. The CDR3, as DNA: TGTGCCAGCAGCTTAGCACGAAGCGGGAACTATGGCTACACCTTC. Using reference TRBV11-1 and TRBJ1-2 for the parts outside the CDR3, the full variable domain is EAEVAQSPRYKITEKSQAVAFWCDPISGHATLYWYRQILGQGPELLVQFQDESVVDDSQLPKDRFSAERLKGVDSTLKIQPAELGDSAMYLCASSLARSGNYGYTFGSGTRLTVV.

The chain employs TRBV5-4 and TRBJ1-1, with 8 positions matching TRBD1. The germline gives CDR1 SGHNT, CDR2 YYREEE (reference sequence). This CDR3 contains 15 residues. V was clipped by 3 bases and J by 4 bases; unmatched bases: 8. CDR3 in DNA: TGTGCCAGCAGCTCGCCTCAGGGGGCGAGCACTGAAGCTTTCTTT. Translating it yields CASSSPQGASTEAFF. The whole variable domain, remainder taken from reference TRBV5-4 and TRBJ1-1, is ETGVTQSPTHLIKTRGQQVTLRCSSQSGHNTVSWYQQALGQGPQFIFQYYREEENGRGNFPPRFSGLQFPNYSSELNVNALELDDSALYLCASSSPQGASTEAFFGQGTRLTVV.

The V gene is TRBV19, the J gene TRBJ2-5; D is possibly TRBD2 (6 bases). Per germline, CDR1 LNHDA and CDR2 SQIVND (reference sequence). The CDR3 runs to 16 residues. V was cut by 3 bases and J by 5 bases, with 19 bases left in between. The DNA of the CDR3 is TGTGCCAGTAGTATTCGTCCGGGACTGAGTTACGAGACCCAGTACTTC. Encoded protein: CASSIRPGLSYETQYF.

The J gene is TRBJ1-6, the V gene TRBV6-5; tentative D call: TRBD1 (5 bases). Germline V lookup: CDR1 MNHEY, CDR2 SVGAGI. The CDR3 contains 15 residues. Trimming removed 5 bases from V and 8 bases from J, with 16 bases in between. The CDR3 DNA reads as TGTGCCAGCAGTCTTCAGACCGGGGGTGATTCACCCCTCCACTTT. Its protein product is CASSLQTGGDSPLHF.

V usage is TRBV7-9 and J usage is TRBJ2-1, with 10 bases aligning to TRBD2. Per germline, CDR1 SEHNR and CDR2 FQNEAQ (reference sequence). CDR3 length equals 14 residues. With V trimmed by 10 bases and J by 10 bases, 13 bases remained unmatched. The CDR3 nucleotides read TGTGCCACCCCGGGGAGCGGGGGGGCTTGGGAGCAGTTCTTC. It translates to CATPGSGGAWEQFF.

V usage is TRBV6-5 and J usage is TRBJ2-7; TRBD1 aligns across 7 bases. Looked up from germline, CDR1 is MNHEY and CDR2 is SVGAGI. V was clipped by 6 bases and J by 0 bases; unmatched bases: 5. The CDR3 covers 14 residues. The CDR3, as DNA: TGTGCCAGCAGGAATGGGGACAGCTCCTACGAGCAGTACTTC. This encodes CASRNGDSSYEQYF.

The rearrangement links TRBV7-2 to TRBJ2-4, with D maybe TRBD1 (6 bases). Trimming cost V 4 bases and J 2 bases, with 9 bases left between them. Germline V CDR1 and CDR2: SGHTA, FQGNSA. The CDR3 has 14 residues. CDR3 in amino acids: CASSSGQTKNIQYF. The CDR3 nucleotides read TGTGCCAGCAGCTCGGGACAAACCAAAAACATTCAGTACTTC.

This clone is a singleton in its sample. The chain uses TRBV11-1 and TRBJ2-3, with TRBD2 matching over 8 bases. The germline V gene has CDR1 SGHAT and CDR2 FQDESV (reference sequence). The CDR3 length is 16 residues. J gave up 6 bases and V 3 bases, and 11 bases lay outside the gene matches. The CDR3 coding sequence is TGTGCCAGCAGCTTCCTTAGCGGGGTCGCTGCGGATACGCAGTATTTT. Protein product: CASSFLSGVAADTQYF. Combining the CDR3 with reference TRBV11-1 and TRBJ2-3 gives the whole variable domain EAEVAQSPRYKITEKSQAVAFWCDPISGHATLYWYRQILGQGPELLVQFQDESVVDDSQLPKDRFSAERLKGVDSTLKIQPAELGDSAMYLCASSFLSGVAADTQYFGPGTRLTVL.

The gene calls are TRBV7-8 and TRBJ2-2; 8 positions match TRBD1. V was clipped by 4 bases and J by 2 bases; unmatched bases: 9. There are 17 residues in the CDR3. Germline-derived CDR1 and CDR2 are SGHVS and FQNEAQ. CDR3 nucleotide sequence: TGTGCCAGCAGCTCTTCCTCCGGACAGGGTAACACCGGGGAGCTGTTTTTT. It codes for CASSSSSGQGNTGELFF.

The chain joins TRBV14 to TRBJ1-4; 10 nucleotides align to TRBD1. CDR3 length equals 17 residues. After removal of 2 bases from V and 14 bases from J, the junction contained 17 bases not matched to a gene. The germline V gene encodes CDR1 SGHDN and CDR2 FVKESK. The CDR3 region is CASSQTPPGQGHPGLFF. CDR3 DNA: TGTGCCAGCAGCCAAACGCCCCCGGGACAGGGGCACCCAGGGCTGTTTTTT. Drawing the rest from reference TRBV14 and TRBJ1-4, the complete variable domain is EAGVTQFPSHSVIEKGQTVTLRCDPISGHDNLYWYRRVMGKEIKFLLHFVKESKQDESGMPNNRFLAERTGGTYSTLKVQPAELEDSGVYFCASSQTPPGQGHPGLFFGSGTQLSVL.

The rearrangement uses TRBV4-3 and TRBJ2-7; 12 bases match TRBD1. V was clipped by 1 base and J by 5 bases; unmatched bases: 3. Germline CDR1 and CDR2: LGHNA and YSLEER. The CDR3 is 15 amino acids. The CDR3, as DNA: TGCGCCAGCAGCCAAGGGGGACAGGGGGCCCACGAGCAGTACTTC. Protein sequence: CASSQGGQGAHEQYF.

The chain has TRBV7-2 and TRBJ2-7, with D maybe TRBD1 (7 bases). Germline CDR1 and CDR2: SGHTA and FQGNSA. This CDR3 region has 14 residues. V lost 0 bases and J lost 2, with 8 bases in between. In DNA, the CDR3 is TGTGCCAGCAGCTTAGCCAGGGGGGCCTACGAGCAGTACTTC. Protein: CASSLARGAYEQYF.

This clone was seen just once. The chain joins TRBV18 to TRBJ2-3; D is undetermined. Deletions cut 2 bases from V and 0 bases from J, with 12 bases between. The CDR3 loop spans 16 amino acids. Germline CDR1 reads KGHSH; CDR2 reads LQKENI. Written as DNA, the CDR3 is TGTGCCAGCTCACCATATCCGACGACTAGCACAGATACGCAGTATTTT. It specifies CASSPYPTTSTDTQYF.

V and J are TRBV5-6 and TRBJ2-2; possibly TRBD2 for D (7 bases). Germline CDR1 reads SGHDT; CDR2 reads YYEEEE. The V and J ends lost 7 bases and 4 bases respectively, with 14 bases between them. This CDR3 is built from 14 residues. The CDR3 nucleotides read TGTGCCAGCTTGAGGCGGGGGCGCACCGGGGAGCTGTTTTTT. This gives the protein CASLRRGRTGELFF.

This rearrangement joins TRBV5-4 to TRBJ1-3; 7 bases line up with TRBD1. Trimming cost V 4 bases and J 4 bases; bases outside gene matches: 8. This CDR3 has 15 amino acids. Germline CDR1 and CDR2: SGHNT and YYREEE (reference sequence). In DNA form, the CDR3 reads TGTGCCAGCAGCAACTTCCTGGACAGGGGAAACACCATATATTTT. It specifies CASSNFLDRGNTIYF.

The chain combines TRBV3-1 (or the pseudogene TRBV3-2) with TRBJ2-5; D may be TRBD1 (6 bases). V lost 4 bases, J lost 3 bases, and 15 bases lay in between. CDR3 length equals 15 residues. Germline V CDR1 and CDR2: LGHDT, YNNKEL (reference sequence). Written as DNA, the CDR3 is TGTGCCAGCAGCCCATTACGGACAGAGAAAGAGACCCAGTACTTC. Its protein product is CASSPLRTEKETQYF.

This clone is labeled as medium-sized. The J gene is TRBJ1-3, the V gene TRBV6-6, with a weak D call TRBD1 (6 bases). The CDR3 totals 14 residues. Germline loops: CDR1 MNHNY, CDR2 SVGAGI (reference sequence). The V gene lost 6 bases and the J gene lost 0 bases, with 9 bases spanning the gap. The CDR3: CASRTGRSGNTIYF. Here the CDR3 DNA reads TGTGCCAGCAGAACAGGGCGCTCTGGAAACACCATATATTTT.

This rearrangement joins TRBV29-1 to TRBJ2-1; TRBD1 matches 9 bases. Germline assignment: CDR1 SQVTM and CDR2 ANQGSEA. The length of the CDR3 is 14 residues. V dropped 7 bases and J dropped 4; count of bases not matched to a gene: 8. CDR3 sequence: CSGLRDRVYNEQFF. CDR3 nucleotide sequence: TGCAGCGGGCTCCGGGACAGGGTGTACAATGAGCAGTTCTTC.

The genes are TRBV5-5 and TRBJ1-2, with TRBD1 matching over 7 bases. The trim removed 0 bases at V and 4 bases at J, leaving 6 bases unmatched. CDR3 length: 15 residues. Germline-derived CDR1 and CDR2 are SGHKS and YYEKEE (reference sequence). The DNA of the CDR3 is TGTGCCAGCAGCTTGGGTCCGGCAGGGGGCTATGGCTACACCTTC. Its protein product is CASSLGPAGGYGYTF. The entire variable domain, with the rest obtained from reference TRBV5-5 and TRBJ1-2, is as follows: DAGVTQSPTHLIKTRGQQVTLRCSPISGHKSVSWYQQVLGQGPQFIFQYYEKEERGRGNFPDRFSARQFPNYSSELNVNALLLGDSALYLCASSLGPAGGYGYTFGSGTRLTVV.

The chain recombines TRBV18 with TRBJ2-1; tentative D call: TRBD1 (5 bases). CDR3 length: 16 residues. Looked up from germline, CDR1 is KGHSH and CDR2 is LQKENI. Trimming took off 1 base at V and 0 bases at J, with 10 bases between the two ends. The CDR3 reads CASSPQGLSSYNEQFF. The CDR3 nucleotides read TGTGCCAGCTCACCACAGGGGCTAAGCTCCTACAATGAGCAGTTCTTC. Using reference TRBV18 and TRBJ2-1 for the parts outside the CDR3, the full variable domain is NAGVMQNPRHLVRRRGQEARLRCSPMKGHSHVYWYRQLPEEGLKFMVYLQKENIIDESGMPKERFSAEFPKEGPSILRIQQVVRGDSAAYFCASSPQGLSSYNEQFFGPGTRLTVL.

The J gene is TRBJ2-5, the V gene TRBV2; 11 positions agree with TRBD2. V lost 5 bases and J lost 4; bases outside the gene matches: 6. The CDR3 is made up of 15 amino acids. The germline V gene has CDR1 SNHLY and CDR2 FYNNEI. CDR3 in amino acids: CASSRLAGSIETQYF. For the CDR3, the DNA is TGTGCCAGCAGTAGACTAGCGGGGAGTATAGAGACCCAGTACTTC.

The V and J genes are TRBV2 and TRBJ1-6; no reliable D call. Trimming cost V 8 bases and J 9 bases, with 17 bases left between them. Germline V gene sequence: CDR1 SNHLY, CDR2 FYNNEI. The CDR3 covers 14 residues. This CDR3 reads CASGTEILTSPLHF. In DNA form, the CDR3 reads TGTGCCAGCGGAACAGAGATTCTTACTTCACCCCTCCACTTT.